The 2 T cell receptor beta chains below come from one sample, sequenced in a study of blood T cell repertoires in COVID-19. The table came from immunoSEQ multiplex PCR; TCRdb's copy has only in-frame clones and leaves some out. Of just over 150,000 clones listed, roughly 88% are singletons. The sequencing sample was made of PBMCs or T cells enriched from blood (not recorded which). Receptors were obtained from a woman in her forties or fifties who had recovered from COVID-19.

The chain combines TRBV6-2 or TRBV6-3 with TRBJ1-1; D uncertain. Looked up from germline, CDR1 is MNHEY and CDR2 is SVGEGT. Between the trimmed V and J ends, which lost 6 bases and 8 bases, there was a span of 13 bases. This CDR3 is built from 12 residues. CDR3 protein: CASSSDGREAFF. In DNA form, the CDR3 reads TGTGCCAGCAGCTCCGACGGGAGAGAAGCTTTCTTT.

This clone has only one observation. This sequence joins TRBV12-3 or TRBV12-4 and TRBJ1-2; perhaps TRBD1 as D (6 bases). This CDR3 spans 13 amino acids. V dropped 5 bases and J dropped 8 bases, with 15 bases sitting between them. CDR3 protein: CASSDRTRGGYTF. DNA for the CDR3: TGTGCCAGCAGTGACAGGACTCGAGGAGGCTACACCTTC.